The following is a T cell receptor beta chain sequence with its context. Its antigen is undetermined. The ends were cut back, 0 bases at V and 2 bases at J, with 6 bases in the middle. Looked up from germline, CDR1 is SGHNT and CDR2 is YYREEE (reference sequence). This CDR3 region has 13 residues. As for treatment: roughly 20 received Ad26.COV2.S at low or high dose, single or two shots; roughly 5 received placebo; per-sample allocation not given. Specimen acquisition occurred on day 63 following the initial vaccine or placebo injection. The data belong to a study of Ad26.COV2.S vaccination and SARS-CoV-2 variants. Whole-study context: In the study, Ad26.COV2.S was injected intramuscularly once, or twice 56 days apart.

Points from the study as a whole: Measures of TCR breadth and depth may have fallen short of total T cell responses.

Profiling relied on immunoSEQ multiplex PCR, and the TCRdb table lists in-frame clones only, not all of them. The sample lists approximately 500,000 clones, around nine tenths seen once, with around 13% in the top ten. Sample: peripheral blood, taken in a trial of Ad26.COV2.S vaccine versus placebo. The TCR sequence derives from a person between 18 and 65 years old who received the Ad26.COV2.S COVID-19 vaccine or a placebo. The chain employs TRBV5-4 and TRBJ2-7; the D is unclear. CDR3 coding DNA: TGTGCCAGCAGCTTGGGACCCGCCTACGAGCAGTACTTC. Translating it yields CASSLGPAYEQYF.